Shown below are 5 T cell receptor delta chains from a single sample sequenced in a study of Vδ1+ human thymocytes. General study findings and limits: Highly polyclonal TRG and TRD repertoires with Gaussian CDR3 length distributions appeared in thymus.

Extracted RNA was reverse transcribed into cDNA. The CDR3 regions were amplified by multiplex PCR from V-gene primers to a constant-region primer. TCRdb re-called the multiplex PCR reads using CATT. This sample has tens of thousands of delta-chain clones, with approximately 30% found just once. Antigens for these TCRs are unknown. The specimen was Vdelta1+ gamma-delta thymocytes from the thymus. The subset was: FACS-sorted CD3+ TCRalphabeta- TCRVdelta1+ TCRVdelta2- thymocytes. The receptors shown here come from a boy under two years old who had congenital heart surgery.

In this sample, this clone turned up a few times. The rearrangement joins TRDV1 to TRDJ1; 11 bases fit TRDD3. After removal of 4 bases from V and 2 bases from J, the junction contained 12 bases not matched to a gene. This CDR3 is 18 amino acids long. Per the germline V gene, CDR1 is TSWWSYY and CDR2 is QGS. The CDR3 sequence: CALGALVLGDIRTDKLIF. As DNA, the CDR3 is TGTGCTCTTGGGGCGCTTGTACTGGGGGATATTAGGACCGATAAACTCATCTTT.

This clone was observed a few times. This may be a read error: a much more frequent sequence differs by one nucleotide. Other DNA sequences in the sample encode the same CDR3. V is TRDV1 and J is TRDJ2; 7 bases line up with TRDD2. The CDR3 has 15 amino acids. Germline lookup yields CDR1 TSWWSYY and CDR2 QGS. The CDR3 loop is CALGETPSWKAQLFF. The DNA for the CDR3 is TGTGCTCTTGGGGAAACGCCTTCCTGGAAAGCACAGCTCTTCTTT.

The count of this clone is one. This chain uses TRDV1 with TRDJ1, with D perhaps assigned TRDD2 or TRDD3 (6 bases each). Germline V gives CDR1 TSWWSYY, CDR2 QGS. The ends were cut back, 2 bases at V and 0 bases at J, with 31 bases in the middle. The CDR3 totals 22 residues. For the CDR3, the DNA is TGTGCTCTTGGGGAAGTGGCTATCCTACCCCGATACGTGTACCCGTACACCGATAAACTCATCTTT. Translation: CALGEVAILPRYVYPYTDKLIF.

As concerns this clone: The same CDR3 arises from other DNA sequences in this sample as well. V usage is TRDV2 and J usage is TRDJ1, with 9 bases identical to TRDD3. Germline V gene lookup returns CDR1 GEAIGNYY and CDR2 EKD. The CDR3 contains 14 residues. The junction had 10 bases not matched to a gene; V was cut back by 9 bases and J by 3 bases. The CDR3 region is CATGWGIQSDKLIF. The CDR3, as DNA: TGTGCCACCGGCTGGGGGATCCAGTCCGATAAACTCATCTTT.

This clone occurred a few times. The rearrangement uses TRDV1 and TRDJ1, with 11 positions matching TRDD3. CDR1 and CDR2 from the germline V gene are TSWWSYY and QGS. The CDR3 has 21 amino acids. After removal of 6 bases from V and 0 bases from J, the junction contained 21 bases not matched to a gene. The CDR3 protein is CALGDPSYWGIRGGYTDKLIF. The CDR3 DNA reads TGTGCTCTTGGTGACCCTTCCTACTGGGGGATAAGAGGGGGGTACACCGATAAACTCATCTTT.